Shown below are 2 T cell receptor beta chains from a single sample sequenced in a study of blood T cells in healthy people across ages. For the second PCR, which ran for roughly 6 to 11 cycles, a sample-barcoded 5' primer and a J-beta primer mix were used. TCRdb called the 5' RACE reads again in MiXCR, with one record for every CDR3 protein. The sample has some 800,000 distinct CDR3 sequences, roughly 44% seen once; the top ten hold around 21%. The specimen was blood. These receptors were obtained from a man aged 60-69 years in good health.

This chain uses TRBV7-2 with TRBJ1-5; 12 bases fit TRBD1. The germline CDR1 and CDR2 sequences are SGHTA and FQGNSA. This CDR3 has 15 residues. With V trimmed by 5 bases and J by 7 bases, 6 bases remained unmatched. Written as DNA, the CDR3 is TGTGCCAGCAGCCTCGTGGGGACAGGGGGCCAGCCCCAGCATTTT. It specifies CASSLVGTGGQPQHF.

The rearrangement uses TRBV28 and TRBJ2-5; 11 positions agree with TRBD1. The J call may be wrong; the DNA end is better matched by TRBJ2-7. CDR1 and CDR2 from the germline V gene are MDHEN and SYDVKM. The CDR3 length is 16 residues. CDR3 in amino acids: CASSAPGQGALYEQYF. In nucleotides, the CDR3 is TGTGCCAGCAGTGCCCCTGGACAGGGGGCTTTATACGAGCAGTACTTC.